Below are 19 T cell receptor beta chains sequenced from a single sample in a study of T-cell memory formation after mild COVID-19. TCRdb re-analysed the 5' RACE reads in MiXCR, keeping a single row per CDR3 protein. The sample has about 450,000 distinct CDR3 sequences, 23% seen once. Sequenced input: PBMCs or a T cell subset sorted from them (not recorded which). These receptors all stem from an adult woman who had mild COVID-19 (a few samples of this study predate the infection). Cell type and time point are not known.

This clonotype showed up just a few times. The chain combines TRBV4-1 with TRBJ2-7; the D call may be TRBD1 or TRBD2 (5 bases each). V gave up 3 bases and J gave up 0 bases, with 9 bases separating them. CDR1 is MGHRA, CDR2 YSYEKL, per germline. This CDR3 spans 14 amino acids. The CDR3 protein is CASSHRDGSYEQYF. CDR3 DNA: TGCGCCAGCAGCCACCGGGACGGCTCCTACGAGCAGTACTTC.

The chain employs TRBV10-2 and TRBJ1-5, with 7 bases that match TRBD1. Per germline, CDR1 WSHSY and CDR2 SAAADI. V lost 0 bases to trimming and J lost 2 bases; unmatched junction nucleotides: 10. This CDR3 has 18 amino acids. This CDR3 is CASSESTNRGRGNQPQHF. The CDR3 DNA follows: TGCGCCAGCAGTGAGTCGACGAACAGGGGAAGGGGCAATCAGCCCCAGCATTTT.

This clonotype was seen only a few times. The chain combines TRBV24-1 with TRBJ2-2, with D possibly being TRBD1 (6 bases). This CDR3 is 14 amino acids long. Per the germline V gene, CDR1 is KGHDR and CDR2 is SFDVKD. V was clipped by 7 bases and J by 3 bases, with 11 bases between them. The DNA for the CDR3 is TGTGCCACCAGGGCGACAGGATACACCGGGGAGCTGTTTTTT. Protein sequence: CATRATGYTGELFF.

This chain uses TRBV7-9 with TRBJ1-1, with 10 bases matching TRBD1. The length of the CDR3 is 15 residues. The germline V gene encodes CDR1 SEHNR and CDR2 FQNEAQ (reference sequence). Trimming took 5 bases from V and 1 from J; bases not matched to a gene: 4. The CDR3 loop reads CASSRRQGANTEAFF. CDR3 nucleotide sequence: TGTGCCAGCAGCCGCAGACAGGGGGCGAACACTGAAGCTTTCTTT.

This chain connects TRBV12-3 or TRBV12-4 to TRBJ1-2, with 7 bases lining up with TRBD1. This CDR3 is 15 amino acids long. J lost 6 bases, V lost 5 bases, and 12 bases had no gene match. The CDR3 coding sequence is TGTGCCAGCAGTACCGGGACAGCCCGGGGGAATGGCTACACCTTC. As protein: CASSTGTARGNGYTF.

J is TRBJ1-1 and V is TRBV18, with D possibly TRBD1 on 5 matching bases. With 0 bases removed from V and 0 bases from J, the gap between germline ends came to 8 bases. The CDR3 consists of 15 residues. The V gene's germline CDR1 is KGHSH and CDR2 LQKENI. The CDR3 coding sequence is TGTGCCAGCTCACCACCGGCGGGACTGAACACTGAAGCTTTCTTT. Its protein product is CASSPPAGLNTEAFF.

This clonotype was observed a few times. J is TRBJ2-5 and V is TRBV7-9; no firm D call. This CDR3 comprises 15 residues. CDR1 and CDR2 from the germline V gene are SEHNR and FQNEAQ (reference sequence). Trimming cost V 0 bases and J 5 bases, with 13 bases left between them. The CDR3 DNA reads as TGTGCCAGCAGCTTAGCTTTGACATCGCGGGAGACCCAGTACTTC. Its protein product is CASSLALTSRETQYF.

V usage is TRBV6-2 or TRBV6-3 and J usage is TRBJ2-1; 10 bases match TRBD2. CDR1 is MNHEY and CDR2 is SVGEGT in the germline V gene. V gave up 5 bases and J gave up 6 bases; unmatched junction bases: 7. This CDR3 is 15 amino acids long. The CDR3: CASSLLAGALNEQFF. CDR3 nucleotides: TGTGCCAGCAGTCTCCTAGCGGGGGCCCTCAATGAGCAGTTCTTC.

This chain connects TRBV3-1 to TRBJ2-5; D gene uncertain. The CDR3 loop spans 15 amino acids. Germline values: CDR1 LGHDT, CDR2 YNNKEL (reference sequence). The ends were cut back, 1 base at V and 1 base at J, with 10 bases in the middle. CDR3 protein: CASSQGIQIQETQYF. For the CDR3, the DNA is TGTGCCAGCAGCCAAGGAATACAGATCCAAGAGACCCAGTACTTC.

The V call is TRBV6-2 or TRBV6-3, the J call TRBJ2-1, with a weak D call TRBD1 (6 bases). Between the trimmed V and J ends, which lost 5 bases and 8 bases, there was a span of 19 bases. Germline V CDR1 and CDR2: MNHEY, SVGEGT. The CDR3 is 15 amino acids. In DNA, the CDR3 is TGTGCCAGCAGTCACCCCGGACAGCTGAGGGATGAGCAGTTCTTC. It specifies CASSHPGQLRDEQFF.

This clonotype was observed a few times. This rearrangement joins TRBV4-2 to TRBJ2-7, with D perhaps given as TRBD1 or TRBD2 (5 bases each). V dropped 0 bases and J dropped 0 bases, with 15 bases sitting between them. This CDR3 contains 17 residues. Germline CDR1 reads LGHNA; CDR2 reads YNFKEQ. In DNA, the CDR3 is TGTGCCAGCAGCCAAGACTACCGGGGCCATAGCTCCTACGAGCAGTACTTC. It yields the protein CASSQDYRGHSSYEQYF.

This clonotype was counted between two and nine times. The CDR3 DNA reads TGTGCCAGCAGCGGTACCTACAGGGAAGGTTCCTACGAGCAGTACTTC. Protein sequence: CASSGTYREGSYEQYF. The chain combines TRBV3-1 with TRBJ2-7, with D tentatively TRBD1 (6 bases). CDR1 and CDR2 from the germline V gene are LGHDT and YNNKEL (reference sequence). The V gene lost 5 bases and the J gene lost 1 base, with 18 bases spanning the gap. This CDR3 region has 16 residues.

This clonotype came up a few times. The chain is built from TRBV7-9 and TRBJ2-7; 7 positions match TRBD2. Trimming removed 5 bases from V and 1 base from J; junction bases left unmatched: 11. CDR1 and CDR2 (germline): SEHNR, FQNEAQ (reference sequence). The CDR3 consists of 16 residues. The CDR3, as DNA: TGTGCCAGCAGCCTCCCATGGGCGGGAGAATCCTACGAGCAGTACTTC. It is translated as CASSLPWAGESYEQYF.

There are many counts of this clonotype. The CDR3 nucleotides read TGTGCCAGCAGTGAAGCGCCGAGTTCAGGCAATGAGCAGTTCTTC. Translation gives CASSEAPSSGNEQFF. The V gene is TRBV6-1, the J gene TRBJ2-1, with D unresolved. V lost 0 bases, J lost 6 bases, and 12 bases lay in between. Germline CDR1 and CDR2: MNHNS and SASEGT. There are 15 residues in the CDR3.

In DNA form, the CDR3 reads TGCGCCAGCAGCCAATTCCCCCGGAGAACCGGGGAGCTGTTTTTT. Translated: CASSQFPRRTGELFF. The chain combines TRBV4-1 with TRBJ2-2; D is unresolved. Trimming shortened V by 2 bases and J by 5 bases, and 12 bases separated the two germline ends. This CDR3 spans 15 amino acids. Germline lookup yields CDR1 MGHRA and CDR2 YSYEKL.

CDR3 residues: CASSRRLAGEIDTQYF. For the CDR3, the DNA is TGCGCCAGCAGCCGTCGACTAGCGGGGGAGATAGATACGCAGTATTTT. The rearrangement links TRBV5-1 to TRBJ2-3; the match to TRBD2 covers 12 bases. The CDR3 runs 16 residues. Germline loops: CDR1 SGHRS, CDR2 YFSETQ. The J segment lost 5 bases and the V segment lost 4 bases, leaving 8 bases of the junction unmatched.

This clonotype turned up a few times. The J gene is TRBJ2-7, the V gene TRBV29-1; 11 nucleotides agree with TRBD2. V shed 4 bases, J shed 0 bases, and the junction held 8 bases outside the gene matches. The CDR3 has 16 amino acids. The germline CDR1 and CDR2 sequences are SQVTM and ANQGSEA. This chain's CDR3 is CSVVTTSGTSSYEQYF. For the CDR3, the DNA is TGCAGCGTTGTGACGACTAGCGGGACGAGCTCCTACGAGCAGTACTTC.

This clonotype was recorded at least ten times. The chain uses TRBV18 and TRBJ1-1; 7 bases align to TRBD1. The germline gives CDR1 KGHSH, CDR2 LQKENI. This CDR3 is 13 amino acids long. The trim removed 6 bases at V and 3 bases at J, leaving 4 bases unmatched. The CDR3 region has the DNA TGTGCCAGCTCGCCTACAGGGGACACTGAAGCTTTCTTT. Protein sequence: CASSPTGDTEAFF.

This clonotype was found a few times. The chain uses TRBV5-8 and TRBJ2-3, with D perhaps being TRBD1 or TRBD2 (6 bases each). Germline CDR1 SGHTS, CDR2 YDEGEE. Trimming shortened V by 6 bases and J by 1 base, and 18 bases separated the two germline ends. CDR3 length: 16 residues. For the CDR3, the DNA is TGTGCCAGCACCCCAAACGGGGGCTTTCGCACAGATACGCAGTATTTT. Translated: CASTPNGGFRTDTQYF.